The present TCR beta chain was sequenced within a study of memory CD4+ T cells and cytomegalovirus serostatus. This clone was seen once. The sort gate was single viable CD3+CD4+CD8-CD45RO+ cells for memory CD4+ T cells. The V end was cut by 8 bases, the J end by 7 bases, with 11 bases between. The CDR3 has 12 amino acids. CDR1 and CDR2 (germline): LNHDA, SQIVND (reference sequence). Repertoires were generated with immunoSEQ multiplex PCR, while TCRdb's copy carries only in-frame clones and drops some. The table shows 54,000 or so clones, with 81% occurring only once. The gene calls are TRBV19 and TRBJ2-2; D is perhaps TRBD1 or TRBD2 (5 bases each). Specimen: memory CD4+ T cells from blood. This receptor was identified in an adult in good health and CMV-seronegative. The CDR3, as DNA: TGTGCCAGTGGGACCCTTGGCGGGGAGCTGTTTTTT. This sequence encodes CASGTLGGELFF.